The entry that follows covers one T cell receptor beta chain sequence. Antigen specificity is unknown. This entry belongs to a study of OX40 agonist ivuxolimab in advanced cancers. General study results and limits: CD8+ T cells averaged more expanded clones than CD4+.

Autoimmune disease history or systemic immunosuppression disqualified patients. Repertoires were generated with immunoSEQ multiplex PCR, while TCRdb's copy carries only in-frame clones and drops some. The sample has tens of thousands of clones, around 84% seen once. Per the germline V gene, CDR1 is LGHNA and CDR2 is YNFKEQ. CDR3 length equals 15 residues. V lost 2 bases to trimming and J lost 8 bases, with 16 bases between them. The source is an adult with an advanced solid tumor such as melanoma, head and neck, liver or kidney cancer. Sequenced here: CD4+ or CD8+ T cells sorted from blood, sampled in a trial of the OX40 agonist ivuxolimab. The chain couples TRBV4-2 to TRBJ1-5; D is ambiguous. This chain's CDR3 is CASSQRDAGGEPQHF. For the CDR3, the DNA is TGTGCCAGCAGCCAAAGAGACGCGGGAGGAGAGCCCCAGCATTTT.